The 27 T cell receptor beta chains below come from one sample, sequenced in a study of cytomegalovirus exposure and HLA in healthy donors. PCR primers comprised 60 Vbeta and 13 Jbeta primers. Assay used: immunoSEQ multiplex PCR; TCRdb lists only in-frame clones, some missing. This table has around 140,000 clones, 64% appearing once. The sequenced sample was PBMCs. The receptor source for this set is a middle-aged woman in good health and CMV-seronegative.

The J gene is TRBJ2-3, the V gene TRBV7-2; maybe TRBD1 (6 bases). With 8 bases removed from V and 4 bases from J, the gap between germline ends came to 7 bases. Germline CDR1 SGHTA, CDR2 FQGNSA. CDR3 length: 11 residues. This CDR3 is CASAGADTQYF. DNA for the CDR3: TGTGCCAGCGCAGGGGCAGATACGCAGTATTTT.

The chain links TRBV7-2 to TRBJ1-6; D possibly corresponds to TRBD1 (5 bases). Germline V gene data show CDR1 as SGHTA and CDR2 as FQGNSA. V shed 3 bases and J shed 6 bases, with 12 bases lying between them. The CDR3 spans 15 residues. The CDR3 loop is CASSFGASSNSPLHF. In DNA, the CDR3 is TGTGCCAGCAGCTTTGGGGCCTCCAGTAATTCACCCCTCCACTTT.

The CDR3 loop is CASSDRIYNEQFF. As DNA, the CDR3 is TGTGCCAGCAGTGACAGGATATACAATGAGCAGTTCTTC. The rearrangement joins TRBV2 to TRBJ2-1, with unresolved D. The CDR3 is made up of 13 amino acids. With 3 bases removed from V and 4 bases from J, the gap between germline ends came to 7 bases. The germline V gene has CDR1 SNHLY and CDR2 FYNNEI.

The V gene is TRBV11-2, the J gene TRBJ2-7; the D gene is possibly TRBD2 (6 bases). Trimming cost V 0 bases and J 2 bases, with 11 bases left between them. The CDR3 covers 15 residues. Germline V gene data show CDR1 as SGHAT and CDR2 as FQNNGV. Here the CDR3 reads CASSLERGSPYEQYF. The CDR3 coding sequence is TGTGCCAGCAGCTTAGAGCGGGGTTCTCCCTACGAGCAGTACTTC.

The chain couples TRBV2 to TRBJ1-1; D unresolved. CDR3 length: 13 amino acids. The V gene lost 3 bases and the J gene lost 10 bases, with 15 bases spanning the gap. Germline V lookup: CDR1 SNHLY, CDR2 FYNNEI. CDR3 coding DNA: TGTGCCAGCAGTGAGCTGCAAGCCCGAGGAGCTTTCTTT. Residues: CASSELQARGAFF.

V is TRBV9 and J is TRBJ1-2, with 7 bases lining up with TRBD1. The junction had 6 bases not matched to a gene; V was cut back by 0 bases and J by 4 bases. Germline CDR1 and CDR2: SGDLS and YYNGEE. This CDR3 is built from 15 residues. CDR3 loop: CASSVGGQLFYGYTF. In DNA form, the CDR3 reads TGTGCCAGCAGCGTAGGGGGACAGCTCTTCTATGGCTACACCTTC.

There are a few counts of this clone. The chain employs TRBV29-1 and TRBJ1-4; 7 nucleotides align to TRBD1. CDR1 SQVTM and CDR2 ANQGSEA come from the germline V gene. The length of the CDR3 is 13 residues. J gave up 6 bases and V 7 bases, and 8 bases lay outside the gene matches. The CDR3 nucleotides read TGCAGCGCAGGAGACAGGGCCCATGAAAAACTGTTTTTT. Its protein is CSAGDRAHEKLFF.

This clone was detected a few times. CDR3 bases: TGTGCCAGCACCCTAACAGGGTTTGGATCACCCCTCCACTTT. Protein: CASTLTGFGSPLHF. The chain recombines TRBV5-4 with TRBJ1-6; D possibly corresponds to TRBD1 (6 bases). Deletions cut 6 bases from V and 10 bases from J, with 17 bases between. Germline V gives CDR1 SGHNT, CDR2 YYREEE (reference sequence). This CDR3 contains 14 residues.

CDR3: CASSKRKNSPLHF. The CDR3 DNA sequence: TGTGCCAGCAGCAAGCGGAAGAATTCACCCCTCCACTTT. The rearrangement uses TRBV4-2 and TRBJ1-6; D not certain. The CDR3 has 13 residues. Trimming stripped 5 bases from V and 7 bases from J, with 9 bases between. Germline values: CDR1 LGHNA, CDR2 YNFKEQ.

The chain carries TRBV5-6 and TRBJ1-6; D unresolved. This CDR3 is built from 17 residues. The germline gives CDR1 SGHDT, CDR2 YYEEEE. V lost 0 bases to trimming and J lost 3 bases, with 13 bases between them. CDR3 coding DNA: TGTGCCAGCAGCTTGGCCGGAACCCGACTCTATAATTCACCCCTCCACTTT. It translates to CASSLAGTRLYNSPLHF.

This clone was found once. V is TRBV7-2 and J is TRBJ1-6; tentatively, D is TRBD1 (6 bases). V was shortened by 6 bases and J by 6 bases, with 18 bases between the two germline ends. Looked up from germline, CDR1 is SGHTA and CDR2 is FQGNSA. The CDR3 loop spans 16 amino acids. The CDR3 DNA reads TGTGCCAGCAGTCAGACAGGAACGCGCGGTAATTCACCCCTCCACTTT. It specifies CASSQTGTRGNSPLHF.

The chain carries TRBV7-2 and TRBJ2-3; no clear D. This CDR3 spans 14 amino acids. The V gene's germline CDR1 is SGHTA and CDR2 FQGNSA. V gave up 1 base and J gave up 4 bases, with 9 bases separating them. CDR3 in DNA: TGTGCCAGCAGCTTAGGCGGTACCTCAGATACGCAGTATTTT. It encodes CASSLGGTSDTQYF.

This clone was seen a few times. The CDR3 here is CASSSRQSEAFF. The CDR3 coding sequence is TGTGCCAGCAGTTCTCGACAGTCCGAAGCTTTCTTT. The chain links TRBV6-6 to TRBJ1-1; TRBD1 might be the D (5 bases). The CDR3 sequence is 12 residues long. The germline V gene has CDR1 MNHNY and CDR2 SVGAGI (reference sequence). The V end lost 4 bases, the J end lost 8 bases, and 11 bases lay between the germline ends.

This clone has only a few counts. V is TRBV6-1 and J is TRBJ2-7; D gene ambiguous. Germline V gene data show CDR1 as MNHNS and CDR2 as SASEGT. The CDR3 covers 13 residues. The V end was cut by 11 bases, the J end by 1 base, with 15 bases between. The CDR3 nucleotides are TGTGCCCTCGGCGGCGCTCAATCCTACGAGCAGTACTTC. It codes for CALGGAQSYEQYF.

The chain uses TRBV10-3 and TRBJ2-2; D not certain. Between the trimmed V and J ends, which lost 0 bases and 1 base, there was a span of 6 bases. CDR1 is ENHRY, CDR2 SYGVKD, per germline. The CDR3 length is 15 residues. For the CDR3, the DNA is TGTGCCATCAGTGAGTCAGCTTTGAACACCGGGGAGCTGTTTTTT. Residues: CAISESALNTGELFF.

The gene calls are TRBV6-5 and TRBJ1-1; D is undetermined. The CDR3 totals 14 residues. The V end lost 0 bases, the J end lost 6 bases, and 11 bases lay between the germline ends. CDR1 MNHEY and CDR2 SVGAGI come from the germline V gene. The DNA for the CDR3 is TGTGCCAGCAGTTACTCAGATTCGGGATCTGAAGCTTTCTTT. This encodes CASSYSDSGSEAFF.

This chain links TRBV7-9 with TRBJ1-2; possibly TRBD1 for D (6 bases). CDR3 length: 13 residues. Germline assignment: CDR1 SEHNR and CDR2 FQNEAQ (reference sequence). Trimming took off 5 bases at V and 3 bases at J, with 10 bases between the two ends. CDR3 loop: CASSQRQDYGYTF. The CDR3 DNA follows: TGTGCCAGCAGCCAGAGACAGGACTATGGCTACACCTTC.

The chain uses TRBV9 and TRBJ2-5; D may be TRBD2 (5 bases). This CDR3 has 13 amino acids. V dropped 0 bases and J dropped 4 bases, with 7 bases sitting between them. The germline V gene encodes CDR1 SGDLS and CDR2 YYNGEE. DNA of the CDR3: TGTGCCAGCAGCGTAGGGCTAGCAGAGACCCAGTACTTC. Translation gives CASSVGLAETQYF.

V and J are TRBV28 and TRBJ1-4; no reliable D call. V was clipped by 2 bases and J by 10 bases, with 11 bases between them. This CDR3 has 13 amino acids. Germline V gives CDR1 MDHEN, CDR2 SYDVKM. The CDR3 coding sequence is TGTGCCAGCAGTTTAGGGCACTCTGCAAAACTGTTTTTT. It encodes CASSLGHSAKLFF.

Comments on this clone: A read error may account for a junction end that differs from germline. The chain employs TRBV28 and TRBJ2-7, with 7 bases matching TRBD2. Germline V gene lookup returns CDR1 MDHEN and CDR2 SYDVKM. This CDR3 has 13 residues. CDR3 amino acids: CASGGDLIFPTNF. CDR3 in DNA: TGTGCCAGCGGGGGGGACTTGATCTTTCCTACGAACTTC. The complete variable domain, with remaining parts taken from reference TRBV28 and TRBJ2-7, reads DVKVTQSSRYLVKRTGEKVFLECVQDMDHENMFWYRQDPGLGLRLIYFSYDVKMKEKGDIPEGYSVSREKKERFSLILESASTNQTSMYLCASGGDLIFPTNFGPGTRLTVT.

The V call is TRBV10-2, the J call TRBJ1-5; TRBD1 aligns across 7 bases. The CDR3 is made up of 11 amino acids. Trimming took 8 bases from V and 10 from J; bases not matched to a gene: 5. Germline V CDR1 and CDR2: WSHSY, SAAADI. CDR3 amino acids: CASGEGAPQHF. The CDR3 DNA reads as TGCGCCAGCGGCGAGGGGGCCCCCCAGCATTTT.

This clone has just a few counts. V and J are TRBV19 and TRBJ1-1; no firm D call. Trimming stripped 7 bases from V and 5 bases from J, with 11 bases between. The CDR3 is made up of 12 amino acids. The germline CDR1 and CDR2 sequences are LNHDA and SQIVND (reference sequence). The CDR3 is CASMASWTEAFF. The CDR3 DNA sequence: TGTGCCAGTATGGCATCATGGACTGAAGCTTTCTTT.

The V call is TRBV5-4, the J call TRBJ1-2; no firm D call. V dropped 3 bases and J dropped 5 bases, with 14 bases sitting between them. Germline V gene sequence: CDR1 SGHNT, CDR2 YYREEE (reference sequence). The CDR3 length is 14 residues. The DNA of the CDR3 is TGTGCCAGCAGCTGGGAGGTGACTGATTATGGCTACACCTTC. Protein product: CASSWEVTDYGYTF.

The chain is built from TRBV7-2 and TRBJ2-3; 13 nucleotides line up with TRBD2. Germline values: CDR1 SGHTA, CDR2 FQGNSA. CDR3 size: 19 residues. The V gene end was trimmed by 5 bases and the J gene end by 2 bases; junction bases not matched to a gene: 13. The CDR3 nucleotides are TGTGCCAGCAGCAACCGGACTAGCGGGGGTTCGCGAACCACAGATACGCAGTATTTT. Translating it yields CASSNRTSGGSRTTDTQYF.

This clone has a single count. The J gene is TRBJ1-1, the V gene TRBV11-2, with 7 bases that match TRBD1. Germline V lookup: CDR1 SGHAT, CDR2 FQNNGV. The V segment lost 5 bases and the J segment 7 bases; nucleotides outside the gene matches: 4. CDR3 length: 12 amino acids. Written as DNA, the CDR3 is TGTGCCAGCAGCGCGGACAGGAATGAAGCTTTCTTT. Translation gives CASSADRNEAFF.

The sample holds a few counts of this clone. This chain connects TRBV7-2 to TRBJ2-3, with D maybe TRBD2 (6 bases). The CDR3 spans 18 residues. Trimming stripped 1 base from V and 0 bases from J, with 17 bases between. CDR1 and CDR2 from the germline V gene are SGHTA and FQGNSA. The CDR3 is CASSLGGVGLDSTDTQYF. The DNA for the CDR3 is TGTGCCAGCAGCTTAGGAGGAGTGGGACTTGACAGCACAGATACGCAGTATTTT.

The genes are TRBV4-3 and TRBJ2-7, with 9 bases matching TRBD1. The germline V gene has CDR1 LGHNA and CDR2 YSLEER. The CDR3 is made up of 18 amino acids. J gave up 2 bases and V 0 bases, and 11 bases lay outside the gene matches. CDR3: CASSQDLVGQGRTYEQYF. CDR3 nucleotides: TGCGCCAGCAGCCAAGATCTTGTGGGACAGGGTCGGACCTACGAGCAGTACTTC.